The 19 T cell receptor beta chains below were found in one sample sequenced in a study of PD-L1 blockade in urothelial cancer. Produced via immunoSEQ multiplex PCR; TCRdb's table is partial and in-frame only. The sample has 87,000 or so clones, around 83% seen once. Time point noted: pretreatment peripheral blood. Sequences were derived from PBMCs, sampled around atezolizumab (anti-PD-L1) treatment. These receptors all stem from a man between 60 and 70 years old with urothelial cancer.

V and J are TRBV4-2 and TRBJ1-5; TRBD1 matches at 12 bases. Losses at the gene ends were 0 bases for V and 6 bases for J; bases not matched to a gene: 6. Germline V gives CDR1 LGHNA, CDR2 YNFKEQ. The CDR3 consists of 17 residues. In nucleotides, the CDR3 is TGTGCCAGCAGCCAAGATGCGGGACAGGGGGCTATTCAGCCCCAGCATTTT. Translated: CASSQDAGQGAIQPQHF.

The chain joins TRBV9 to TRBJ2-1, with D maybe TRBD2 (6 bases). Germline V gives CDR1 SGDLS, CDR2 YYNGEE. Trimming shortened V by 6 bases and J by 5 bases, and 12 bases separated the two germline ends. The CDR3 length is 13 residues. The CDR3 sequence: CASMGGTHNEQFF. In DNA, the CDR3 is TGTGCCAGCATGGGGGGAACCCACAATGAGCAGTTCTTC.

The table lists this clone with a few counts. The V and J genes are TRBV13 and TRBJ2-2, with a tentative D call TRBD2 (5 bases). The CDR3 totals 18 residues. Looked up from germline, CDR1 is PRHDT and CDR2 is FYEKMQ (reference sequence). Trimming left V 6 bases short and J 2 bases short, with 22 bases between. CDR3 sequence reads: CASSTTGWGADNTGELFF. The CDR3 nucleotides are TGTGCCAGCAGTACAACGGGGTGGGGAGCCGATAACACCGGGGAGCTGTTTTTT.

There are a few counts of this clone. The chain carries TRBV18 and TRBJ1-1, with 8 bases identical to TRBD1. CDR3 length: 14 amino acids. The germline gives CDR1 KGHSH, CDR2 LQKENI. Losses at the gene ends were 2 bases for V and 3 bases for J; bases not matched to a gene: 2. CDR3 sequence: CASSPKTGDTEAFF. The CDR3 DNA reads as TGTGCCAGCTCACCAAAGACAGGGGACACTGAAGCTTTCTTT.

The CDR3 DNA reads TGTGCCAGCAGTTTAGGGGGCCGGAGTACTCGAAATGAGCAGTTCTTC. Its protein product is CASSLGGRSTRNEQFF. The rearrangement joins TRBV28 to TRBJ2-1; a possible D gene is TRBD1 (6 bases). Trimming pared 2 bases from V and 7 bases from J, leaving 18 bases between. The CDR3 runs 16 residues. Germline CDR1 is MDHEN and CDR2 is SYDVKM.

The chain combines TRBV19 with TRBJ1-2, with D possibly matching TRBD1 (6 bases). Trimming shortened V by 3 bases and J by 4 bases, and 24 bases separated the two germline ends. CDR3 length equals 18 residues. Germline CDR1 and CDR2: LNHDA and SQIVND (reference sequence). CDR3 DNA: TGTGCCAGTAGTATTTATTCGAGGTGGACAGAGAAAAGCTATGGCTACACCTTC. It is translated as CASSIYSRWTEKSYGYTF.

The chain is built from TRBV12-5 and TRBJ2-5; D possibly corresponds to TRBD2 (5 bases). The germline gives CDR1 LGHNT, CDR2 FRNRAP. The CDR3 extends over 14 amino acids. The ends were cut back, 7 bases at V and 1 base at J, with 13 bases in the middle. This chain's CDR3 is CASANGLVQETQYF. The CDR3, as DNA: TGTGCTAGTGCCAACGGACTCGTCCAAGAGACCCAGTACTTC.

V gene TRBV5-4 combines with J gene TRBJ2-3; 10 bases agree with TRBD2. Looked up from germline, CDR1 is SGHNT and CDR2 is YYREEE (reference sequence). Trimming at V came to 4 bases and at J to 6 bases, leaving 11 bases not matched to a gene. The CDR3 length is 16 residues. The DNA for the CDR3 is TGTGCCAGCAGCGACCCGGGACTAGCGAATTGGGATACGCAGTATTTT. It encodes CASSDPGLANWDTQYF. The complete variable domain, with remaining parts taken from reference TRBV5-4 and TRBJ2-3, reads ETGVTQSPTHLIKTRGQQVTLRCSSQSGHNTVSWYQQALGQGPQFIFQYYREEENGRGNFPPRFSGLQFPNYSSELNVNALELDDSALYLCASSDPGLANWDTQYFGPGTRLTVL.

The J gene is TRBJ1-2, the V gene TRBV6-4; 10 bases match TRBD1. Germline V CDR1 and CDR2: MRHNA, SNTAGT. Unmatched junction bases numbered 7, after V lost 9 bases and J lost 0 bases. CDR3 length: 15 amino acids. CDR3 in amino acids: CARQGTGVTNYGYTF. The CDR3 bases are TGTGCCAGGCAAGGGACAGGGGTTACTAACTATGGCTACACCTTC.

The chain uses TRBV18 and TRBJ2-5, with 7 nucleotides matching TRBD1. The V segment lost 3 bases and the J segment 4 bases; nucleotides outside the gene matches: 8. From germline, CDR1 is KGHSH and CDR2 LQKENI. The CDR3 covers 15 residues. The CDR3 nucleotides are TGTGCCAGCTCACCGGCACAGGGGTCGAGAGAGACCCAGTACTTC. It specifies CASSPAQGSRETQYF.

This chain links TRBV4-3 with TRBJ2-2; weak D call: TRBD2 (5 bases). Trimming left V 0 bases short and J 0 bases short, with 11 bases between. The V gene's germline CDR1 is LGHNA and CDR2 YSLEER. This CDR3 spans 17 amino acids. The CDR3 DNA reads TGCGCCAGCAGCCAAGAAATGAGGGCGCCGAACACCGGGGAGCTGTTTTTT. This sequence encodes CASSQEMRAPNTGELFF.

The V call is TRBV5-4, the J call TRBJ2-5; tentatively, D is TRBD2 (5 bases). Trimming took off 0 bases at V and 5 bases at J, with 14 bases between the two ends. Germline V gene sequence: CDR1 SGHNT, CDR2 YYREEE (reference sequence). CDR3 length: 15 residues. CDR3 in amino acids: CASSLGGLPGETQYF. The CDR3 DNA follows: TGTGCCAGCAGCTTGGGAGGACTTCCTGGGGAGACCCAGTACTTC.

Concerning this clone itself: This specimen includes other DNA sequences encoding the same CDR3. The chain combines TRBV27 with TRBJ2-5; 12 bases map to TRBD1. Germline CDR1 is MNHEY and CDR2 is SMNVEV (reference sequence). Trimming cost V 5 bases and J 5 bases; bases outside gene matches: 9. This CDR3 contains 16 residues. CDR3 nucleotides: TGTGCCAGCAGTCGAGAAGGGACAGGGGGCCACGAGACCCAGTACTTC. It yields the protein CASSREGTGGHETQYF.

This chain links TRBV6-6 with TRBJ2-2, with TRBD2 identical over 7 bases. After removal of 5 bases from V and 2 bases from J, the junction contained 2 bases not matched to a gene. The CDR3 covers 14 residues. Germline CDR1 is MNHNY and CDR2 is SVGAGI (reference sequence). DNA for the CDR3: TGTGCCAGCAGTACTAGCGTTAACACCGGGGAGCTGTTTTTT. Translation: CASSTSVNTGELFF.

The chain combines TRBV4-2 with TRBJ2-7, with D unresolved. Trimming stripped 1 base from V and 0 bases from J, with 13 bases between. This CDR3 comprises 16 residues. Germline loops: CDR1 LGHNA, CDR2 YNFKEQ. The CDR3 loop reads CASSQGEVIGSYEQYF. CDR3 sequence (DNA): TGTGCCAGCAGCCAAGGTGAGGTCATAGGCTCCTACGAGCAGTACTTC.

The V and J genes are TRBV6-5 and TRBJ2-7; 12 positions agree with TRBD1. The CDR3 runs 15 residues. J gave up 4 bases and V 7 bases, and 8 bases lay outside the gene matches. Germline CDR1 and CDR2: MNHEY and SVGAGI. The CDR3 region has the DNA TGTGCCAGCAAACCGGGACAGGGGGCGGGGTACGAGCAGTACTTC. This translates into CASKPGQGAGYEQYF.

This clone appeared a few times. This sequence joins TRBV30 and TRBJ1-1; a possible D gene is TRBD1 (6 bases). CDR3 length: 15 residues. V was pared by 3 bases and J by 5 bases, with 19 bases between. The germline CDR1 and CDR2 sequences are GTSNPN and SVGIG (reference sequence). CDR3 DNA: TGTGCCTGGAGAAATCCCACAGGGTTTGGAACTGAAGCTTTCTTT. Its translation: CAWRNPTGFGTEAFF.

This clone appeared once. The genes are TRBV2 and TRBJ2-2, with TRBD2 identical over 7 bases. This CDR3 has 19 amino acids. V was clipped by 8 bases and J by 0 bases; unmatched bases: 18. Germline CDR1 is SNHLY and CDR2 is FYNNEI. CDR3 in amino acids: CASSFEVLASTSNTGELFF. In nucleotides, the CDR3 is TGTGCCAGCTCCTTTGAGGTACTAGCGTCGACATCGAACACCGGGGAGCTGTTTTTT.

J is TRBJ2-7 and V is TRBV5-6; 9 nucleotides agree with TRBD2. With 0 bases clipped from V and 6 bases from J, the junction kept 4 bases outside the gene matches. CDR1 SGHDT and CDR2 YYEEEE come from the germline V gene. This CDR3 has 14 residues. The CDR3 bases are TGTGCCAGCAGCTTGGAAGCTAGCGGGACCGAGCAGTACTTC. Its protein is CASSLEASGTEQYF.